Below, one T cell receptor (beta chain) is given with its context. These data belong to a study of T-cell reconstitution after alpha-beta-depleted transplantation in children. CDR3 length: 14 amino acids. Germline V CDR1 and CDR2: WNHNN, SYGVQD (reference sequence). Molecular barcoding with unique molecular identifiers was used for the TCRbeta library. TCRdb re-derived calls from the PCR reads in MiXCR, one entry per CDR3 protein. This table has about 980,000 distinct CDR3 sequences, 25% to 35% appearing once. The receptor was isolated from a boy in the first two years of life who had a stem cell transplant for SCID, so the T cells may come from the graft donor. The chain is built from TRBV10-1 and TRBJ1-1; no firm D call. Specimen: PBMCs, mostly from graft donor cells, collected 360 days after TCRalphabeta/CD19-depleted stem cell transplant. The CDR3 DNA reads as TGCGCTAGCTGGCGCAGTATGGGATTCGCTGAAGCTTTCTTT. Amino acid sequence: CASWRSMGFAEAFF.